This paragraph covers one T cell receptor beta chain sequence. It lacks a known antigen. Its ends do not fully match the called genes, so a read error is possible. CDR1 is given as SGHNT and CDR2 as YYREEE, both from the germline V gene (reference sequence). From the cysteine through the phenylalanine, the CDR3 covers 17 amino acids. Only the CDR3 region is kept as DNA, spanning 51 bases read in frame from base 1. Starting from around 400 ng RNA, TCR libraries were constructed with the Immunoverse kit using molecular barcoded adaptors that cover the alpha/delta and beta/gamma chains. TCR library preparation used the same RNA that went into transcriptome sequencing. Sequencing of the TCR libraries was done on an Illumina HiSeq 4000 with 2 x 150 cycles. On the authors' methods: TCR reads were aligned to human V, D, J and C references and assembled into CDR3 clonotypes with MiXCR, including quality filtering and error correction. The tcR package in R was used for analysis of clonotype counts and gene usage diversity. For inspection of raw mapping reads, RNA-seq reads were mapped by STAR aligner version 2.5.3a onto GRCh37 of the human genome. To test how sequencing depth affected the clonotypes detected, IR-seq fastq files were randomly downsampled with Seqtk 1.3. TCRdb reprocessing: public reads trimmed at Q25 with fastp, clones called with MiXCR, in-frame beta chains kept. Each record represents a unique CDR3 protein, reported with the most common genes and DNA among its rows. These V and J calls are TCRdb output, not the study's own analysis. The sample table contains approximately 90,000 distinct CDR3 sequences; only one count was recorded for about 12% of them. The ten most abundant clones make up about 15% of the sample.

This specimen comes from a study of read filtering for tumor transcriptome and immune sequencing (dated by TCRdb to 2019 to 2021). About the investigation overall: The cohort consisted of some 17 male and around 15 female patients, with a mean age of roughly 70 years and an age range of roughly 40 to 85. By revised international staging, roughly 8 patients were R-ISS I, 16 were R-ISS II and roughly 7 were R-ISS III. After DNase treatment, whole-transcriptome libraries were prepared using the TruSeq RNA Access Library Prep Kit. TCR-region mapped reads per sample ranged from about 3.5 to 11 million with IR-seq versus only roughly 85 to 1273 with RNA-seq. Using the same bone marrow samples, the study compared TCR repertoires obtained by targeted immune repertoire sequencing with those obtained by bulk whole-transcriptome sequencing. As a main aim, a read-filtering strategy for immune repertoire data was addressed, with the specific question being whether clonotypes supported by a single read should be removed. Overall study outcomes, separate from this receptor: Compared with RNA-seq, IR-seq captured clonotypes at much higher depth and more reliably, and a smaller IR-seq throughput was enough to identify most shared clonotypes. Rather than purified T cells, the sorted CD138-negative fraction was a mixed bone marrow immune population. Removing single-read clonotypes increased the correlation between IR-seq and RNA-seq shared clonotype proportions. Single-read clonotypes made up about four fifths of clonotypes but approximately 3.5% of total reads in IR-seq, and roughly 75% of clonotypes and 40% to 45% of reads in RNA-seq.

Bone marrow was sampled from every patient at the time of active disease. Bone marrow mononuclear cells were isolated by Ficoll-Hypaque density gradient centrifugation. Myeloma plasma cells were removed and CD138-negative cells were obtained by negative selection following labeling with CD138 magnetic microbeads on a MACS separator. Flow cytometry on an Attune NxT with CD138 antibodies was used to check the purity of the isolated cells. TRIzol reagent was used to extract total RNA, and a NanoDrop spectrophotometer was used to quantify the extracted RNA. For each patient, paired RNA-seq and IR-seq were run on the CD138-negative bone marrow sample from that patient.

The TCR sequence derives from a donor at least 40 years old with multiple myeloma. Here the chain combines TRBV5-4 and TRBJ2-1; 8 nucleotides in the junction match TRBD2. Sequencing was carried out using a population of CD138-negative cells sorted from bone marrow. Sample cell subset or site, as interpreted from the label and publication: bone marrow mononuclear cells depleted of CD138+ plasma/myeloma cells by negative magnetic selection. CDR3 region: CASSLGAAGGTYNEQFF. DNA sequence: TGCGCCAGCAGCTTGGGGGCGGCGGGAGGTACGTACAATGAGCAGTTCTTC.